This is a list of T cell receptor beta chains from one sample in a study of CD8 T cells in Susac syndrome. TCRdb reprocessed the immunoSEQ multiplex PCR reads with MiXCR, giving one entry per CDR3 protein. This sample has around 170,000 distinct CDR3 sequences, with approximately 94% found just once. Source material: CD4+ T cells from PBMCs. These receptors were collected from a human donor with Susac syndrome. CDR3s include the opening cysteine and the closing phenylalanine or tryptophan. The D gene is left open where the match is weak. Clone size is not always given. Where it is, it says once, few, many or a class for expanded clones.

v_gene	abundance	d_gene	j_gene	len	CDR3aa	CDR3nt
TRBV7-9	-	TRBD1	TRBJ1-2	17	CASSSGQGSVQVYGYTF	TGTGCCAGCAGCTCGGGACAGGGAAGTGTTCAAGTTTATGGCTACACCTTC
TRBV27	-	-	TRBJ1-5	13	CASRQNSNQPQHF	TGTGCCAGCAGACAAAATAGCAATCAGCCCCAGCATTTT
TRBV19	-	TRBD1	TRBJ1-1	16	CASSIRTGGGGTEAFF	TGTGCCAGTAGTATCCGGACAGGGGGCGGGGGCACTGAAGCTTTCTTT
TRBV6-2/TRBV6-3	-	TRBD1	TRBJ1-5	16	CASSKGQGVGNQPQHF	TGTGCCAGCAGTAAGGGACAGGGCGTAGGGAATCAGCCCCAGCATTTT
TRBV5-4	-	-	TRBJ2-2	12	CASSLDRGELFF	TGTGCCAGCAGCTTGGACAGAGGGGAGCTGTTTTTT
TRBV2	-	TRBD2	TRBJ2-3	16	CASSSIAGVGTDTQYF	TGTGCCAGCAGTTCAATAGCGGGTGTAGGAACAGATACGCAGTATTTT
TRBV29-1	-	-	TRBJ2-5	13	CSLTLRGGETQYF	TGCAGCCTAACGCTCCGGGGCGGGGAGACCCAGTACTTC
TRBV20-1	-	-	TRBJ1-6	13	CSARDRSASPLHF	TGCAGTGCTAGAGATCGGTCAGCTTCACCCCTCCACTTT
TRBV3-1	-	TRBD2	TRBJ2-4	14	CASSQWEGQNIQYF	TGTGCCAGCAGCCAATGGGAGGGGCAAAACATTCAGTACTTC
TRBV27	-	-	TRBJ1-5	15	CASSLQGRGNQPQHF	TGTGCCAGCAGTTTACAGGGACGAGGCAATCAGCCCCAGCATTTT
TRBV4-1	-	TRBD1	TRBJ1-1	15	CASGQWAGGGTEAFF	TGCGCCAGCGGCCAATGGGCAGGGGGCGGCACTGAAGCTTTCTTT
TRBV7-9	-	-	TRBJ1-5	13	CASSPDGTQPQHF	TGTGCCAGCAGCCCTGACGGAACTCAGCCCCAGCATTTT
TRBV20-1	-	-	TRBJ1-6	16	CSARFTSYSYNSPLHF	TGCAGTGCTAGATTCACATCCTACTCCTATAATTCACCCCTCCACTTT
TRBV4-2	-	TRBD1	TRBJ2-7	16	CASSPIPGQGPYEQYF	TGTGCCAGCAGCCCGATTCCGGGACAGGGTCCCTACGAGCAGTACTTC
TRBV6-2/TRBV6-3	-	-	TRBJ1-5	14	CASKITGLNQPQHF	TGTGCCAGCAAGATTACAGGACTCAATCAGCCCCAGCATTTT
TRBV5-1	-	TRBD2	TRBJ2-1	16	CASSPASSGYYNEQFF	TGCGCCAGCAGCCCGGCTTCTAGCGGATATTACAATGAGCAGTTCTTC
TRBV24-1	-	-	TRBJ1-1	13	CAPNKGVNTEAFF	TGTGCCCCCAATAAGGGAGTGAACACTGAAGCTTTCTTT
TRBV7-9	-	TRBD1	TRBJ2-7	14	CASSPTGGHDEQYF	TGTGCCAGCAGCCCAACAGGGGGCCACGACGAGCAGTACTTC
TRBV20-1	-	-	TRBJ2-5	16	CSARANTGLHRETQYF	TGCAGTGCTAGAGCCAACACGGGGCTACATAGGGAGACCCAGTACTTC
TRBV6-5	once	-	TRBJ2-3	14	CASSYSRVTDTQYF	TGTGCCAGCAGTTACTCGAGAGTCACAGATACGCAGTATTTT
TRBV6-2/TRBV6-3	-	-	TRBJ2-7	12	CASSDRAWEQYF	TGTGCCAGCAGCGATCGGGCCTGGGAGCAGTACTTC
TRBV29-1	-	-	TRBJ1-1	9	CSVEDEAFF	TGCAGCGTTGAAGATGAAGCTTTCTTT
TRBV6-5	-	TRBD1	TRBJ2-1	15	CASSSDRANSNEQFF	TGTGCCAGCAGTTCGGACAGGGCTAACTCCAATGAGCAGTTCTTC
TRBV19	-	-	TRBJ2-7	13	CASQAGVKNEQYF	TGTGCCAGTCAGGCAGGGGTGAAGAACGAGCAGTACTTC
TRBV5-1	-	TRBD1	TRBJ1-1	13	CASSPRQGAEAFF	TGCGCCAGCAGCCCTCGACAGGGCGCTGAAGCTTTCTTT
TRBV28	-	TRBD2	TRBJ2-1	15	CASSHPARLAGGQFF	TGTGCCAGCAGTCATCCAGCCCGACTAGCGGGGGGGCAGTTCTTC
TRBV6-2/TRBV6-3	-	-	TRBJ1-2	15	CASFYPADSNYGYTF	TGTGCCAGCTTTTACCCCGCCGACAGCAACTATGGCTACACCTTC
TRBV3-1	-	TRBD1	TRBJ2-7	11	CASTAGGEQYF	TGTGCCAGCACCGCAGGGGGCGAGCAGTACTTC
TRBV10-3	-	TRBD1	TRBJ1-1	13	CAISVDRVLEAFF	TGTGCCATCAGTGTTGACAGGGTGCTTGAAGCTTTCTTT
TRBV14	-	TRBD1	TRBJ2-7	13	CASSQDRDYEQYF	TGTGCCAGCAGCCAGGACAGGGACTACGAGCAGTACTTC
TRBV6-2/TRBV6-3	-	TRBD2	TRBJ2-7	14	CASTNPGLGYEQYF	TGTGCCAGCACCAACCCGGGACTAGGCTACGAGCAGTACTTC
TRBV15	-	-	TRBJ1-2	14	CATSRDRVNYGYTF	TGTGCCACCAGCAGAGATCGGGTGAACTATGGCTACACCTTC
TRBV30	-	TRBD1	TRBJ1-1	14	CAGAAGTGGTEAFF	TGTGCCGGGGCCGCCGGGACAGGGGGCACTGAAGCTTTCTTT
TRBV28	-	-	TRBJ2-5	15	CASSAYRERGETQYF	TGTGCCAGCAGTGCATACAGGGAAAGGGGGGAGACCCAGTACTTC
TRBV29-1	-	-	TRBJ2-7	13	CSVEGRTVYEQYF	TGCAGCGTTGAAGGCAGGACCGTCTACGAGCAGTACTTC
TRBV12-3/TRBV12-4	-	-	TRBJ1-5	12	CASSLHNQPQHF	TGTGCCAGCAGTTTACACAATCAGCCCCAGCATTTT
TRBV30	-	-	TRBJ1-2	13	CASHDGDNYGYTF	TGTGCCTCACACGACGGGGACAACTATGGCTACACCTTC
TRBV2	-	-	TRBJ2-5	13	CASSPVYQETQYF	TGTGCCAGCAGTCCGGTATATCAAGAGACCCAGTACTTC
TRBV20-1	-	TRBD1	TRBJ2-1	15	CSARDFGQGDREQFF	TGCAGTGCTAGAGATTTTGGACAGGGAGATCGTGAGCAGTTCTTC
TRBV29-1	-	-	TRBJ2-5	15	CSVEERRGPAAAQYF	TGCAGCGTTGAGGAGCGACGGGGACCCGCCGCGGCCCAGTACTTC
TRBV20-1	-	TRBD1	TRBJ1-2	15	CSAIPGQGRKRGYTF	TGCAGTGCTATCCCGGGACAGGGGCGAAAGCGTGGCTACACCTTC
TRBV19	-	TRBD2	TRBJ2-7	16	CASRMTSGGSLDEQYF	TGTGCCAGTAGAATGACTAGCGGGGGGTCCCTCGACGAGCAGTACTTC
TRBV7-6	-	-	TRBJ1-3	16	CASSLFGDATGNTIYF	TGTGCCAGCAGCTTATTCGGGGATGCGACTGGAAACACCATATATTTT